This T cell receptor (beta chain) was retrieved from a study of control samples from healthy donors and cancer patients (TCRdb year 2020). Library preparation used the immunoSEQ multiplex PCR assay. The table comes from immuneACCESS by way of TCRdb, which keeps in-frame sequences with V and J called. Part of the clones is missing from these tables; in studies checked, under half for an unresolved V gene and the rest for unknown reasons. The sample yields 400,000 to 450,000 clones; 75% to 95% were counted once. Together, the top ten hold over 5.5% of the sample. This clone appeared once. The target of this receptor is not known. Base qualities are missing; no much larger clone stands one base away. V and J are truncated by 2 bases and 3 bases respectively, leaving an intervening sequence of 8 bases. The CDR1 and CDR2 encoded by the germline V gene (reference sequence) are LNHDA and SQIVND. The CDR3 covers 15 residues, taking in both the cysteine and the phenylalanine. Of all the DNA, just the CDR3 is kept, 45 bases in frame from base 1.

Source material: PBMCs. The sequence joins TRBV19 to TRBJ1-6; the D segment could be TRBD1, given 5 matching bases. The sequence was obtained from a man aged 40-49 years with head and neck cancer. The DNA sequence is TGTGCCAGTAGTATACAACAGGACTATAATTCACCCCTCCACTTT. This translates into CASSIQQDYNSPLHF.